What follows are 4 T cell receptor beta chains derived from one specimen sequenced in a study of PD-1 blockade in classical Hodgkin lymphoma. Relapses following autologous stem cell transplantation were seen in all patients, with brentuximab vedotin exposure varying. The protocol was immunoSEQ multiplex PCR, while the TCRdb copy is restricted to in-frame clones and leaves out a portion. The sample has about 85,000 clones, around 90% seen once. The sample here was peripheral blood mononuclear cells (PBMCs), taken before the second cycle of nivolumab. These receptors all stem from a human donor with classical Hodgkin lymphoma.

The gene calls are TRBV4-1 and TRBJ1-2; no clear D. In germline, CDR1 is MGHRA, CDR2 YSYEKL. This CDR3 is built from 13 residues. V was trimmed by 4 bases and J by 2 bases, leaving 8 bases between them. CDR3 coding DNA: TGCGCCAGCAGCCCCGGACGCAACTATGGCTACACCTTC. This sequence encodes CASSPGRNYGYTF.

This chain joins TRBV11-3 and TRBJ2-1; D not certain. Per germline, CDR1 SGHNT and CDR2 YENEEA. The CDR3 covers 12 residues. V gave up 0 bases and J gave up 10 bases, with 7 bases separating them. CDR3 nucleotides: TGTGCCAGCAGCTTAGATACGAGAGAGCAGTTCTTC. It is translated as CASSLDTREQFF.

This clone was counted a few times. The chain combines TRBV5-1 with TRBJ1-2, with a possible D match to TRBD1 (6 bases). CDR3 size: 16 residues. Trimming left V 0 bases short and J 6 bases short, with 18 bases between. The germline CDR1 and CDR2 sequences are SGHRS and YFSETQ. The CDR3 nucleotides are TGCGCCAGCAGCTTGGCCCTCCCCAAGGGGGAAGATGGCTACACCTTC. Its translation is CASSLALPKGEDGYTF.

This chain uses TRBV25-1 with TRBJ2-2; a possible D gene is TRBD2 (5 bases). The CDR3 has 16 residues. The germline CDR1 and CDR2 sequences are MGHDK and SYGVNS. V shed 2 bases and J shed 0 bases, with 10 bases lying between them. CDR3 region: CASSEEAAANTGELFF. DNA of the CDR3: TGTGCCAGCAGTGAAGAAGCGGCTGCGAACACCGGGGAGCTGTTTTTT.